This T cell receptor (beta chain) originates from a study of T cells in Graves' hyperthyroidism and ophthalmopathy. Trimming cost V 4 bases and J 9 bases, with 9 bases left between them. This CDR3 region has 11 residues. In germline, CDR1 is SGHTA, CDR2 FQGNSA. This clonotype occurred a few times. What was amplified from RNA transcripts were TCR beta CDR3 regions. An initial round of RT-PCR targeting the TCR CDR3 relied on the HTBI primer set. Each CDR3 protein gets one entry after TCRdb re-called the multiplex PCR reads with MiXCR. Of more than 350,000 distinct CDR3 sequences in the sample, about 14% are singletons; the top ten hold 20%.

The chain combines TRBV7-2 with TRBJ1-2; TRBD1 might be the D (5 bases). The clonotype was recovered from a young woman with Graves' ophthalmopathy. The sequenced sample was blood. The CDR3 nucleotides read TGTGCCAGCAGCTCCGGGACTCGCTACACCTTC. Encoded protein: CASSSGTRYTF.